Listed below are T cell receptor beta chains from one sample, sequenced in a study of T cell repertoires in cytomegalovirus infection. TCRdb re-called the reads with MiXCR, one entry per CDR3 protein. The repertoire holds some 600,000 distinct CDR3 sequences, with roughly a quarter as singletons. Material: CD8+ T cells from PBMCs. These receptors were collected from a human donor in good health (CMV status not recorded). Some clones in this sample may be carry-over from other donors' samples. CDR3s include the opening cysteine and the closing phenylalanine or tryptophan.

CASSSVGGRTGELFF	15	TRBJ2-2	TRBV4-1
CASSLTWGVRSAKNIQYF	18	TRBJ2-4	TRBV5-1
CSARVFGYTF	10	TRBJ1-2	TRBV20-1
CASSPPSGSIYNEQFF	16	TRBJ2-1	TRBV13
CASSIDLSEQFF	12	TRBJ2-1	TRBV19
CASRPRNSVGQPQHF	15	TRBJ1-5	TRBV6-2/TRBV6-3
CASSYGLAGGPGWTQYF	17	TRBJ2-5	TRBV6-6
CASSATSGGSYKQYF	15	TRBJ2-7	TRBV27
CASGGWNTEAFF	12	TRBJ1-1	TRBV9
CASSPYYGGAQETQYF	16	TRBJ2-5	TRBV5-1
CSVVDSLSYNEQFF	14	TRBJ2-1	TRBV29-1
CATSISGGTYEQYF	14	TRBJ2-7	TRBV15
CASSQEFLVANEQFF	15	TRBJ2-1	TRBV14
CAIRIRDRSTDTQYF	15	TRBJ2-3	TRBV10-3
CASCYKTSGGRSF	13	TRBJ2-5	TRBV6-2/TRBV6-3
CATEREGSYNEQFF	14	TRBJ2-1	TRBV13
CASSISTEPLTGELFF	16	TRBJ2-2	TRBV25-1